What follows are 15 T cell receptor beta chains derived from one specimen sequenced in a study of cytomegalovirus exposure and HLA in healthy donors (dated by TCRdb to 2016 to 2017). Library prep was done by the immunoSEQ multiplex PCR assay. A mixture of 60 forward primers for TCR Vbeta segments and 13 reverse primers for TCR Jbeta segments was used in the multiplex PCR. TCRdb carries this immuneACCESS record with in-frame sequences only. Its versions omit some clonotypes, under half of them owing to an unresolved V gene in the studies checked, with the rest unexplained. For this sample there are about 76,000 clones; 60% to 75% appear just once. The top ten clones comprise more than 15% of the sample. Sequencing was carried out using PBMCs. The receptor set was obtained from a woman aged 40 to 49 in good health and CMV-seropositive.

This chain uses TRBV29-1 with TRBJ1-2; the D is unclear. Germline V gene data show CDR1 as SQVTM and CDR2 as ANQGSEA. The V end lost 3 bases, the J end lost 3 bases, and 8 bases lay between the germline ends. This CDR3 spans 12 amino acids. The CDR3 coding sequence is TGCAGCGTTGAGTTCGAGGACTATGGCTACACCTTC. This gives the protein CSVEFEDYGYTF.

This clone has only one observation. The genes are TRBV27 and TRBJ2-5; 11 nucleotides agree with TRBD2. CDR1 is MNHEY, CDR2 SMNVEV, per germline (reference sequence). CDR3 length: 16 amino acids. Unmatched junction bases numbered 5, after V lost 0 bases and J lost 5 bases. CDR3 protein: CASSLSPTSGMETQYF. In DNA, the CDR3 is TGTGCCAGCAGTTTATCTCCGACTAGCGGGATGGAGACCCAGTACTTC.

This sequence joins TRBV27 and TRBJ2-1, with TRBD2 as a possible D gene (5 bases). V lost 3 bases and J 10 bases, leaving 19 bases between the germline ends. This CDR3 spans 15 amino acids. Per germline, CDR1 MNHEY and CDR2 SMNVEV (reference sequence). In DNA, the CDR3 is TGTGCCAGCAGTTTCCTAGCCACTGGGGATTCGGAGCAGTTCTTC. This sequence encodes CASSFLATGDSEQFF.

In its sample, this clone was seen a few times. The rearrangement links TRBV7-2 to TRBJ1-1; D is perhaps TRBD1 (5 bases). Trimming shortened V by 6 bases and J by 0 bases, and 14 bases separated the two germline ends. This CDR3 comprises 15 residues. CDR1 and CDR2 from the germline V gene are SGHTA and FQGNSA. The CDR3 spells CASRVRGGLNTEAFF. In DNA, the CDR3 is TGTGCCAGCAGGGTGCGGGGGGGGTTGAACACTGAAGCTTTCTTT.

The V call is TRBV10-1, the J call TRBJ2-2; D remains unclear. Trimming shortened V by 8 bases and J by 3 bases, and 10 bases separated the two germline ends. The CDR3 runs to 13 residues. In germline, CDR1 is WNHNN, CDR2 SYGVQD (reference sequence). In nucleotides, the CDR3 is TGCGCCAGCGCTAAAGCGTACACCGGGGAGCTGTTTTTT. Residues: CASAKAYTGELFF.

The J gene is TRBJ2-7, the V gene TRBV28, with 7 bases matching TRBD2. This CDR3 region has 14 residues. Germline loops: CDR1 MDHEN, CDR2 SYDVKM. With 8 bases clipped from V and 2 bases from J, the junction kept 9 bases outside the gene matches. CDR3 loop: CASSVAGGTYEQYF. In nucleotides, the CDR3 is TGTGCCAGCTCGGTAGCGGGCGGCACCTACGAGCAGTACTTC.

J is TRBJ2-5 and V is TRBV7-3, with unresolved D. In germline, CDR1 is SGHTA, CDR2 FQGTGA. Trimming took off 2 bases at V and 4 bases at J, with 11 bases between the two ends. This CDR3 is 14 amino acids long. The CDR3 sequence is CASSLEPGAETQYF. The CDR3 region has the DNA TGTGCCAGCAGCTTAGAGCCAGGCGCAGAGACCCAGTACTTC.

This chain joins TRBV7-9 and TRBJ2-5; 8 bases align to TRBD2. Looked up from germline, CDR1 is SEHNR and CDR2 is FQNEAQ (reference sequence). V shed 5 bases and J 2 bases; nucleotides not matched to a gene: 7. The CDR3 runs to 15 residues. CDR3 region: CASSRGSGGQETQYF. The CDR3 DNA reads as TGTGCCAGCAGCCGGGGGTCGGGAGGGCAAGAGACCCAGTACTTC.

The chain couples TRBV9 to TRBJ2-4; D possibly corresponds to TRBD2 (7 bases). This CDR3 comprises 13 residues. CDR1 is SGDLS and CDR2 is YYNGEE in the germline V gene. Trimming took 7 bases from V and 9 from J, leaving 17 bases between them. In DNA form, the CDR3 reads TGTGCCAGCGGTAAAGCAGGGGAGGGCATTCAGTACTTC. Translated: CASGKAGEGIQYF.

The chain joins TRBV7-2 to TRBJ2-7; tentative D call: TRBD1 (5 bases). Trimming pared 3 bases from V and 2 bases from J, leaving 8 bases between. The CDR3 has 13 amino acids. Per the germline V gene, CDR1 is SGHTA and CDR2 is FQGNSA. This CDR3 reads CASSFARAYEQYF. The CDR3 DNA follows: TGTGCCAGCAGCTTCGCCAGGGCCTACGAGCAGTACTTC.

The gene calls are TRBV4-1 and TRBJ1-4; no clear D gene. Looked up from germline, CDR1 is MGHRA and CDR2 is YSYEKL. The CDR3 sequence is 14 residues long. V was cut by 1 base and J by 6 bases, with 9 bases left in between. The CDR3 protein is CASSQAQVDEKLFF. CDR3 sequence (DNA): TGCGCCAGCAGCCAAGCCCAGGTGGATGAAAAACTGTTTTTT.

The chain joins TRBV15 to TRBJ2-4; maybe TRBD2 (6 bases). Per the germline V gene, CDR1 is LNHNV and CDR2 is YYDKDF (reference sequence). The length of the CDR3 is 17 residues. Trimming took off 1 base at V and 2 bases at J, with 15 bases between the two ends. The CDR3 protein is CATSRAQTGGTKNIQYF. The CDR3 DNA follows: TGTGCCACCAGCAGAGCCCAAACAGGAGGGACCAAAAACATTCAGTACTTC.

The chain combines TRBV7-8 with TRBJ2-7; D is undetermined. Germline lookup yields CDR1 SGHVS and CDR2 FQNEAQ. The V end was cut by 1 base, the J end by 0 bases, with 13 bases between. The CDR3 loop spans 16 amino acids. CDR3: CASSLGAKVHSYEQYF. CDR3 nucleotides: TGTGCCAGCAGCTTAGGGGCTAAAGTCCACTCCTACGAGCAGTACTTC.

This clone was counted a few times. Distinct nucleotide sequences in the sample also encode this CDR3. J is TRBJ1-1 and V is TRBV6-6, with D maybe TRBD1 (5 bases). Trimming removed 6 bases from V and 2 bases from J, with 10 bases in between. CDR3 length: 13 amino acids. Germline CDR1 MNHNY, CDR2 SVGAGI (reference sequence). CDR3: CASSYDRNTEAFF. CDR3 coding DNA: TGTGCCAGCAGCTACGACAGAAACACTGAAGCTTTCTTT.

V and J are TRBV7-3 and TRBJ2-3, with 9 bases fitting TRBD1. Trimming took 2 bases from V and 3 from J; bases not matched to a gene: 6. The CDR3 loop spans 16 amino acids. Germline lookup yields CDR1 SGHTA and CDR2 FQGTGA. CDR3 sequence: CASSLGTGRRTDTQYF. CDR3 sequence (DNA): TGTGCCAGCAGCTTAGGGACAGGGAGACGGACAGATACGCAGTATTTT.